In this sample, the clone carrying this TCR beta chain turned up a few times. Its specificity is unknown. Lysates of CMV-infected fibroblasts at 10 ug/mL stimulated these cells. Sorted nonresponding memory CD4+ T cells were CD40L-negative, CD69-negative, CD45RO-high. The libraries were made with immunoSEQ version 4 in survey mode. Measured with immunoSEQ multiplex PCR; TCRdb has only the in-frame clones, and not every one. The table records 25,000 to 35,000 clones, around 80% of them present only once. The data originate from a study of persistence of HIV-infected CD4 T cells. The wider study: CD4+ T cells responding to CMV or HIV-1 Gag were isolated.

Study-wide findings and caveats: TCRbeta richness was lower in CMV- and Gag-responding cells than in anti-CD3/anti-CD28-responding cells. Antigen-responding cells were enriched for degenerate expanded CDR3beta sequences.

Here the sequenced sample was CD4+ T cells sorted from PBMCs after roughly 18-hour stimulation, taken from a patient who received antiretroviral therapy. This clonotype was sampled from an adult woman with HIV who was CMV-seropositive.

The CDR3 nucleotides are TGTGCCAGCAAGAATAGGGGTTCTAATGAAAAACTGTTTTTT. Amino acid sequence: CASKNRGSNEKLFF. The chain employs TRBV27 and TRBJ1-4; D is possibly TRBD1 (5 bases). The germline V gene encodes CDR1 MNHEY and CDR2 SMNVEV (reference sequence). This CDR3 is 14 amino acids long. Trimming took 7 bases from V and 3 from J, leaving 12 bases between them.